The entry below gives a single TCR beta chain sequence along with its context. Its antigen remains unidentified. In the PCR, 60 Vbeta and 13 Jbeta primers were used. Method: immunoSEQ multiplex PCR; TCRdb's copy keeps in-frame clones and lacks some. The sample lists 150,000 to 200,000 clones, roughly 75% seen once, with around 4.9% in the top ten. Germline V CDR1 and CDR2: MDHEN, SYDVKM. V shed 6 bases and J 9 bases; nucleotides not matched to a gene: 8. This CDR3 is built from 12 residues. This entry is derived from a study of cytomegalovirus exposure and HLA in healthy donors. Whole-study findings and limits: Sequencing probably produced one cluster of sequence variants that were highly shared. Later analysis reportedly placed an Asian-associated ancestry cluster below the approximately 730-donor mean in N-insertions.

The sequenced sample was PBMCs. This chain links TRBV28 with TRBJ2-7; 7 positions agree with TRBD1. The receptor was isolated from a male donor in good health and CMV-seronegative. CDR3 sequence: CASSTTGPRQYF. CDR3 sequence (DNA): TGTGCCAGCAGCACGACAGGGCCCCGGCAGTACTTC.